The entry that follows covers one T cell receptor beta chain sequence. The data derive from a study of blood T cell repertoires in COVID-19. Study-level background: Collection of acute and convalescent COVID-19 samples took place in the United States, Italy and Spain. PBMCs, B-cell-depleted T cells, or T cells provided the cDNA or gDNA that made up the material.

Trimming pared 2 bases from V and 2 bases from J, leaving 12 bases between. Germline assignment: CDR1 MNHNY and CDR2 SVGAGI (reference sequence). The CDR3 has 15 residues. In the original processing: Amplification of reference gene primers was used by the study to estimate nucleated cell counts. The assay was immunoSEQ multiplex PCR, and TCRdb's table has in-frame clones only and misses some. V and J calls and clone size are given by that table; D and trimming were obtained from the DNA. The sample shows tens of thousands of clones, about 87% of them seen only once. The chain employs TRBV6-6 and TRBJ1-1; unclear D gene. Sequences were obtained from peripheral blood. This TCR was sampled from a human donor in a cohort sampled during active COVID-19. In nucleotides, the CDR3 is TGTGCCAGCAGTTACGAATGGGGAGCCAACACTGAAGCTTTCTTT. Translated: CASSYEWGANTEAFF.